This TCR beta chain was documented in a study of type 1 regulatory T cells. On the study more broadly: T-allo10 is a Tr1-enriched, alloantigen-specific CD4 T cell product made in vitro.

Deletions cut 6 bases from V and 2 bases from J, with 4 bases between. The length of the CDR3 is 12 residues. In the case of this clonotype: Its specificity is not known.

TCRdb re-called the reads with MiXCR, one entry per CDR3 protein. The sample holds over 14,000 distinct CDR3 sequences; approximately 13% are singletons and the top ten take approximately 15%. This TCR was recovered from a human donor in good health. The chain combines TRBV12-3 or TRBV12-4 with TRBJ2-2, with D uncertain. What was sequenced was cultured T cells, either the whole culture or a sorted T cell fraction (not recorded which). The CDR3 nucleotides read TGTGCCAGCAGGAAAAACACCGGGGAGCTGTTTTTT. Translating it yields CASRKNTGELFF.